This entry is about one TCR beta chain. These data originate in a study of cytomegalovirus exposure and HLA in healthy donors. PCR amplification relied on 60 Vbeta primers (plus 13 Jbeta primers). Sequenced by immunoSEQ multiplex PCR; TCRdb stores in-frame clones only, minus some. The sample gives roughly 120,000 clones, about four fifths of which show up once; 22% is in the top ten. The V gene's germline CDR1 is SGHRS and CDR2 YFSETQ. V was pared by 4 bases and J by 2 bases, with 11 bases between. The CDR3 covers 14 residues. Sequenced: PBMCs. The clonotype comes from a man younger than 45 in good health and CMV-seropositive. The V gene is TRBV5-1, the J gene TRBJ2-3, with D hard to call. The CDR3 protein is CASSPNDITDTQYF. The CDR3 nucleotides read TGCGCCAGCAGCCCTAATGATATCACAGATACGCAGTATTTT.